Below, 23 T cell receptor beta chains from the same sample are listed, as sequenced in a study of blood T cell repertoires in COVID-19. This table comes from immunoSEQ multiplex PCR, and its TCRdb copy is limited to in-frame clones, with some not included. The sample contains 65,000 to 70,000 clones, about four fifths of which appear only once. The specimen sequenced was peripheral blood. These receptors were obtained from an older woman with acute or convalescent COVID-19.

The gene calls are TRBV5-4 and TRBJ2-2; no clear D. CDR1 is SGHNT, CDR2 YYREEE, per germline (reference sequence). V was shortened by 1 base and J by 1 base, with 5 bases between the two germline ends. The CDR3 loop spans 14 amino acids. The CDR3 sequence is CASSLFKNTGELFF. The CDR3 DNA is TGTGCCAGCAGCTTGTTCAAGAACACCGGGGAGCTGTTTTTT.

This clone showed up just a few times. The V gene is TRBV19, the J gene TRBJ2-2; TRBD1 matches 8 bases. This CDR3 has 14 amino acids. V trimming: 10 bases; J trimming: 6 bases; junction bases outside the gene matches: 10. Germline V gives CDR1 LNHDA, CDR2 SQIVND (reference sequence). The CDR3 here is CATIDRGNPGELFF. The DNA of the CDR3 is TGTGCCACCATCGACAGGGGTAATCCCGGGGAGCTGTTTTTT. Drawing the rest from reference TRBV19 and TRBJ2-2, the complete variable domain is DGGITQSPKYLFRKEGQNVTLSCEQNLNHDAMYWYRQDPGQGLRLIYYSQIVNDFQKGDIAEGYSVSREKKESFPLTVTSAQKNPTAFYLCATIDRGNPGELFFGEGSRLTVL.

The V call is TRBV7-8, the J call TRBJ2-3, with TRBD2 matching over 7 bases. The ends lost 5 bases at V and 3 bases at J; junction bases unmatched: 8. Germline CDR1 SGHVS, CDR2 FQNEAQ. CDR3 length: 15 amino acids. The chain's CDR3 is CASSRAGPFTDTQYF. The DNA for the CDR3 is TGTGCCAGCAGCCGAGCGGGGCCTTTTACAGATACGCAGTATTTT.

The rearrangement links TRBV28 to TRBJ2-3, with D maybe TRBD2 (5 bases). This CDR3 has 15 amino acids. Deletions cut 5 bases from V and 1 base from J, with 13 bases between. The germline V gene encodes CDR1 MDHEN and CDR2 SYDVKM. In DNA form, the CDR3 reads TGTGCCAGCAGTGAGGGTGGAGCGGGCACAGATACGCAGTATTTT. It translates to CASSEGGAGTDTQYF.

The chain carries TRBV27 and TRBJ2-7; 11 bases fit TRBD1. The CDR3 is 13 amino acids. The junction had 2 bases not matched to a gene; V was cut back by 4 bases and J by 6 bases. The germline gives CDR1 MNHEY, CDR2 SMNVEV (reference sequence). The CDR3 loop is CASSWGQGVEQYF. Written as DNA, the CDR3 is TGTGCCAGCAGTTGGGGACAGGGGGTCGAGCAGTACTTC.

The rearrangement joins TRBV29-1 to TRBJ1-2; 9 bases are a match to TRBD1. J gave up 6 bases and V 6 bases, and 5 bases lay outside the gene matches. Germline assignment: CDR1 SQVTM and CDR2 ANQGSEA. This CDR3 is 12 amino acids long. The CDR3 DNA follows: TGCAGCGTCAGGGACAGGGTGGATGGCTACACCTTC. Amino acids: CSVRDRVDGYTF.

The CDR3 loop reads CASRVQGRQHF. CDR3 in DNA: TGTGCCAGCAGGGTACAGGGTCGCCAGCATTTT. The J gene is TRBJ1-5, the V gene TRBV28, with D possibly matching TRBD1 (6 bases). CDR3 length equals 11 residues. Trimming removed 6 bases from V and 12 bases from J, with 12 bases in between. Germline V gene data show CDR1 as MDHEN and CDR2 as SYDVKM.

V gene TRBV2 combines with J gene TRBJ2-7, with D perhaps matching TRBD1 (5 bases). Germline V CDR1 and CDR2: SNHLY, FYNNEI. V was trimmed by 1 base and J by 6 bases, leaving 10 bases between them. CDR3 length equals 13 residues. The CDR3 nucleotides are TGTGCCAGCAGTGAAGGAAGGGGTGGCGAGCAGTACTTC. Translated: CASSEGRGGEQYF.

This rearrangement joins TRBV21-1 to TRBJ2-1; no DNA check was done on the table's D call, TRBD2. TRBV21-1 is shown as a pseudogene. This CDR3 is 13 amino acids long. The CDR3 loop reads CASSKAGKSEQFF. The DNA for the CDR3 is TGTGCCAGCAGCAAAGCCGGGAAGTCAGAGCAGTTCTTC.

This clone was seen just once. The gene calls are TRBV15 and TRBJ2-5; 15 bases agree with TRBD2. The germline gives CDR1 LNHNV, CDR2 YYDKDF (reference sequence). V gave up 5 bases and J gave up 14 bases; unmatched junction bases: 9. The CDR3 runs to 14 residues. The CDR3 nucleotides read TGTGCCACCAGCGGGGGACTAGCGGGGGGAGTCTCCTACTTC. This encodes CATSGGLAGGVSYF.

The chain couples TRBV14 to TRBJ2-7; TRBD2 matches at 11 bases. This CDR3 has 17 amino acids. Trimming took 3 bases from V and 2 from J; bases not matched to a gene: 9. Germline CDR1 SGHDN, CDR2 FVKESK. The CDR3 loop reads CASSQLPGLAETYEQYF. The CDR3 coding sequence is TGTGCCAGCAGCCAGCTGCCGGGACTAGCGGAGACCTACGAGCAGTACTTC.

This clone was seen more than once but under ten times. V usage is TRBV11-2 and J usage is TRBJ2-1, with 7 positions matching TRBD2. This CDR3 contains 13 residues. From germline, CDR1 is SGHAT and CDR2 FQNNGV. J lost 7 bases, V lost 1 base, and 1 base had no gene match. CDR3 loop: CASSLGGGNEQFF. Written as DNA, the CDR3 is TGTGCCAGCAGCTTAGGGGGGGGGAATGAGCAGTTCTTC.

The chain has TRBV4-1 and TRBJ2-7; 9 bases agree with TRBD1. Germline-derived CDR1 and CDR2 are MGHRA and YSYEKL. The J segment lost 5 bases and the V segment lost 1 base, leaving 9 bases of the junction unmatched. The CDR3 totals 16 residues. CDR3 nucleotides: TGCGCCAGCAGCCAAGGTAGGGACAGGGAAATCCACGAGCAGTACTTC. Its protein product is CASSQGRDREIHEQYF.

This clone was found once. This sequence joins TRBV6-5 and TRBJ2-2; possibly TRBD2 for D (5 bases). Germline V gives CDR1 MNHEY, CDR2 SVGAGI. CDR3 length: 14 residues. Trimming stripped 6 bases from V and 6 bases from J, with 14 bases between. CDR3: CASRGASSPGELFF. The DNA for the CDR3 is TGTGCCAGCAGGGGAGCTAGTAGCCCCGGGGAGCTGTTTTTT.

The chain links TRBV13 to TRBJ1-2, with a tentative D call TRBD1 (6 bases). Trimming cost V 4 bases and J 4 bases, with 16 bases left between them. Germline-derived CDR1 and CDR2 are PRHDT and FYEKMQ (reference sequence). The length of the CDR3 is 15 residues. In DNA form, the CDR3 reads TGTGCCAGCAGCTCGAGGGGGTCGGGGTTCTATGGCTACACCTTC. Protein sequence: CASSSRGSGFYGYTF.

The rearrangement uses TRBV7-3 and TRBJ1-6; D is perhaps TRBD1 (6 bases). The V gene lost 5 bases and the J gene lost 7 bases, with 9 bases spanning the gap. The CDR3 extends over 13 amino acids. Germline V gene data show CDR1 as SGHTA and CDR2 as FQGTGA. CDR3 region: CASSATGNSPLHF. CDR3 nucleotides: TGTGCCAGCAGCGCTACAGGGAATTCACCCCTCCACTTT.

V and J are TRBV6-6 and TRBJ1-2; D remains unclear. From germline, CDR1 is MNHNY and CDR2 SVGAGI (reference sequence). This CDR3 has 13 amino acids. Trimming shortened V by 6 bases and J by 4 bases, and 12 bases separated the two germline ends. For the CDR3, the DNA is TGTGCCAGCAGCCCCCCCGGGTCCTATGGCTACACCTTC. The encoded protein is CASSPPGSYGYTF.

The J gene is TRBJ1-3, the V gene TRBV19; D is uncertain. V lost 0 bases and J 0 bases, leaving 9 bases between the germline ends. CDR1 and CDR2 from the germline V gene are LNHDA and SQIVND (reference sequence). CDR3 length equals 16 residues. The CDR3 loop is CASSIEGDISGNTIYF. The CDR3 DNA reads TGTGCCAGTAGTATAGAGGGCGATATCTCTGGAAACACCATATATTTT.

This chain links TRBV18 with TRBJ1-5; D is unclear. Deletions cut 2 bases from V and 5 bases from J, with 7 bases between. This CDR3 comprises 13 residues. Germline V gene lookup returns CDR1 KGHSH and CDR2 LQKENI. The CDR3 coding sequence is TGTGCCAGCTCACCAAAACCGGATCAGCCCCAGCATTTT. Translation gives CASSPKPDQPQHF.

V gene TRBV3-1 (or the pseudogene TRBV3-2) combines with J gene TRBJ2-1; weak D call: TRBD2 (5 bases). The CDR3 loop spans 17 amino acids. V was trimmed by 2 bases and J by 1 base, leaving 15 bases between them. The germline V gene has CDR1 LGHDT and CDR2 YNNKEL (reference sequence). CDR3 sequence: CASSQKGGGLSYNEQFF. Here the CDR3 DNA reads TGTGCCAGCAGCCAAAAGGGCGGCGGGTTGTCCTACAATGAGCAGTTCTTC.

This chain joins TRBV3-1 (or the pseudogene TRBV3-2) and TRBJ2-5, with a possible D match to TRBD2 (7 bases). V lost 6 bases, J lost 5 bases, and 13 bases lay in between. Germline V gene sequence: CDR1 LGHDT, CDR2 YNNKEL (reference sequence). CDR3 length: 13 amino acids. CDR3 coding DNA: TGTGCCAGCAGTCTCGGGGGGCCGGAGACCCAGTACTTC. Protein sequence: CASSLGGPETQYF.

This sequence joins TRBV6-5 and TRBJ2-7, with 7 bases fitting TRBD1. This CDR3 spans 15 amino acids. Germline lookup yields CDR1 MNHEY and CDR2 SVGAGI. V lost 5 bases and J lost 6; bases outside the gene matches: 13. CDR3 DNA: TGTGCCAGCAGTCTTAAGTGGACCACAGGGGCCGAGCAGTACTTC. Protein: CASSLKWTTGAEQYF.

V is TRBV27 and J is TRBJ2-3; 7 positions match TRBD2. The CDR3 consists of 16 residues. After removal of 7 bases from V and 1 base from J, the junction contained 11 bases not matched to a gene. The germline CDR1 and CDR2 sequences are MNHEY and SMNVEV (reference sequence). The CDR3 protein is CASTSRKRGRTDTQYF. CDR3 bases: TGTGCCAGCACCTCCAGGAAGCGGGGCCGCACAGATACGCAGTATTTT.